This TCR beta chain is drawn from a study of radiation and T cells in renal cell carcinoma. V shed 1 base and J 5 bases; nucleotides not matched to a gene: 9. The CDR3 runs to 17 residues. Germline CDR1 and CDR2: SGHTA and FQGNSA. Data came from immunoSEQ multiplex PCR; TCRdb stores just in-frame clones and leaves some out. The sample shows some 150,000 clones, roughly 90% of them seen only once. Comment on this clone: The antigen is unknown.

Broader study findings: Top tumor clonotypes rose in blood 2 weeks post-radiation, then contracted.

Time point meaning: blood 4 weeks post-SBRT, at nephrectomy. Regarding treatment: 15 Gy SBRT to primary tumor, nephrectomy 4 weeks later. After SBRT, blood was collected at 2 and 4 weeks, plus baseline. The chain employs TRBV7-2 and TRBJ2-5, with 11 bases identical to TRBD1. This TCR was sampled from a woman between 50 and 59 years old with renal cell carcinoma. Sample: blood, taken from a patient whose treatment included radiotherapy and nephrectomy. The CDR3 bases are TGTGCCAGCAGCTTAGAGATCCGGGACAGGGGGGTGGAGACCCAGTACTTC. It encodes CASSLEIRDRGVETQYF.